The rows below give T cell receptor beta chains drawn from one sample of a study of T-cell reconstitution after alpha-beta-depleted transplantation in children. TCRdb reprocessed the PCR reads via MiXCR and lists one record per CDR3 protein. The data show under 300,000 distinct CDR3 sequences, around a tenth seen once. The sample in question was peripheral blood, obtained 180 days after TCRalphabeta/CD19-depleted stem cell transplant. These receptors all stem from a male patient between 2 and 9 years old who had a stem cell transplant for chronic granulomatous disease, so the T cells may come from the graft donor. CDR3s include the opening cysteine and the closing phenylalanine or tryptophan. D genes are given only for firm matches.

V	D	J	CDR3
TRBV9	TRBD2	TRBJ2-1	CASSAPIAGGESNEQFF
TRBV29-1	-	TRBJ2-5	CSVEDGPQETQYF
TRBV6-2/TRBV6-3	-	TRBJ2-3	CASSYWRDTQYF
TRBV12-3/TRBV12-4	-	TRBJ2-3	CASGGSVSRVEDTQYF
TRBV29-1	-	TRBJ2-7	CSVTPGRNEQYF
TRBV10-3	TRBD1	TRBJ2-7	CAISETGELTEQYF
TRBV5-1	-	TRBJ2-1	CASSPSLDSNEQFF
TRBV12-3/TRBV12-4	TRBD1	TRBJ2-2	CASSAGQGAYTGELFF
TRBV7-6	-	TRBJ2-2	CAVRGWSGTTGELFF
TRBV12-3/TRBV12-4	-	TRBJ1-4	CASSKAEKLFF
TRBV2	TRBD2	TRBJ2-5	CASSEELAGETQYF
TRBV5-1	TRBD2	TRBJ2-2	CASSPRLAGGQGELFF
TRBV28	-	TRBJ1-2	CASSLIEIYGYTF
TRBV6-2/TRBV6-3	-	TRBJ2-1	CASSFGHDEQFF
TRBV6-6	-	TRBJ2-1	CASSNRPGEQFF
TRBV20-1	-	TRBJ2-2	CSASLFRGDTGELFF
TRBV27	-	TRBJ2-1	CASRDKIVYEQFF
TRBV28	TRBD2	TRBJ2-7	CASSSSTSGRAYEQYF
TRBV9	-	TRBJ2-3	CASSVGGSDTQYF
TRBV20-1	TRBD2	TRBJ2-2	CSAPGLAGSGELFF
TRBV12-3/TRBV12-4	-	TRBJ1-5	CASSFVAERGNQPQHF
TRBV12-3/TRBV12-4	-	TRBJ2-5	CASSLGGAGTQYF
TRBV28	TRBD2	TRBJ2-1	CASSQGPHAGGFDEQFF
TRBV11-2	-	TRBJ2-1	CASSLPFSGSSYNEQFF
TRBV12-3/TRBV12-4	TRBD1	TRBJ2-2	CASSAGGANTGELFF
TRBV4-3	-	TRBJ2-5	CASSQDLRVRETQYF
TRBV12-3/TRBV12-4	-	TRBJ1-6	CASSPGRDNSPLHF
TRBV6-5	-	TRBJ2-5	CASRDSPRETQYF
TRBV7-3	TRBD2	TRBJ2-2	CASSLTLAGDPGELFF
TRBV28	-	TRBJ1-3	CASSKQVSGNTIYF
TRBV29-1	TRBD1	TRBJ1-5	CSVPERTGVSNQPQHF
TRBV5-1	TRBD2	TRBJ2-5	CASLAGPQETQYF
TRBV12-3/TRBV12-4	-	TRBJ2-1	CASSPYFRDGPHDEQFF
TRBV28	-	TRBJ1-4	CASRNPSRRTTNEKLFF